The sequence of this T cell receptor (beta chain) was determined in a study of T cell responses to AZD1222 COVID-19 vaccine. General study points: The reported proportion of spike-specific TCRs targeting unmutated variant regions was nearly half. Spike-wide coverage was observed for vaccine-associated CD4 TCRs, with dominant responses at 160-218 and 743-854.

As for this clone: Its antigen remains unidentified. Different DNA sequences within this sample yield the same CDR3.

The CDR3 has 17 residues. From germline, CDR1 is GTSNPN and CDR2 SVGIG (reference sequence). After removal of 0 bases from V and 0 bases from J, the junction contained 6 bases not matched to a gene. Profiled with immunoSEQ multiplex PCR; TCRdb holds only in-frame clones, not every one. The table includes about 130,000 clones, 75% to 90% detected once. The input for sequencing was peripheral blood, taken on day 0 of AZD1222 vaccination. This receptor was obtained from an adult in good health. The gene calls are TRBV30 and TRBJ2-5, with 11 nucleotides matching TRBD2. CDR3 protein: CAWSVPTGLADQETQYF. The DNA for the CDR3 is TGTGCCTGGAGTGTACCGACGGGACTAGCGGACCAAGAGACCCAGTACTTC.